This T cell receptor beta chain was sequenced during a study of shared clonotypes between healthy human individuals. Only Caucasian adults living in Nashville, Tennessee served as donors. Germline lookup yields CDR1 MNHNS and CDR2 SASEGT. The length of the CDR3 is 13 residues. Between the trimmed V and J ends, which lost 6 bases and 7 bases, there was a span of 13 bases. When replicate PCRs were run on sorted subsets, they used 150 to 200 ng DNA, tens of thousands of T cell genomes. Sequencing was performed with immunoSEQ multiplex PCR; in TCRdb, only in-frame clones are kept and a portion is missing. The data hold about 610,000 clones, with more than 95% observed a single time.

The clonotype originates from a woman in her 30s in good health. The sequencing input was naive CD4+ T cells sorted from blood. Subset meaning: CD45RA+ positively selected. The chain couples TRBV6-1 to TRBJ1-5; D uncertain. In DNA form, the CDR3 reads TGTGCCAGCAGCTACAGCGTGACGCAGCCCCAGCATTTT. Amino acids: CASSYSVTQPQHF.